Detailed here is one T cell receptor (beta chain). Trimming shortened V by 2 bases and J by 4 bases, and 9 bases separated the two germline ends. The CDR3 has 14 residues. The data are from a study of T-cell reconstitution after alpha-beta-depleted transplantation in children. Preparing the TCRbeta library involved the use of unique molecular identifiers. MiXCR, run by TCRdb on the PCR reads, gives a single entry per CDR3 protein. The sample yields approximately 400,000 distinct CDR3 sequences, under 13% seen once. The receptor was derived from a human donor who donated a stem cell graft to a child with acute myeloid leukemia. This sample comprised PBMCs from the stem cell graft donor, obtained from the stem cell graft. The gene calls are TRBV12-3 or TRBV12-4 and TRBJ1-5; a possible D gene is TRBD1 (5 bases). The CDR3 sequence is CASSLMAGNQPQHF. In nucleotides, the CDR3 is TGTGCCAGCAGTTTAATGGCAGGGAATCAGCCCCAGCATTTT.